The source of this TCR beta chain is a study of Graves' ophthalmopathy and Graves' hyperthyroidism. Broader study findings: Ophthalmopathy was separated from stable hyperthyroidism by a 13-signature model with 87.88% sensitivity and around 81% specificity. Most expanded clonotypes in thyroid above 0.001 frequency also showed up in blood.

Eligible hyperthyroidism cases comprised new diagnoses of under 2 months' duration in individuals aged 18 to 65. Ineligible for inclusion were patients with other autoimmune diseases, uncontrolled infections, pregnancy or lactation. The length of the CDR3 is 14 residues. The germline gives CDR1 MGHDK, CDR2 SYGVNS. Trimming pared 6 bases from V and 6 bases from J, leaving 12 bases between. Of note for this clonotype: Its specificity is unknown.

Amplifying from RNA transcripts, the study obtained TCR beta CDR3 regions. HTBI-primed RT-PCR formed the first round, and a multiplex PCR formed the second. MiXCR was run by TCRdb on the multiplex PCR reads, yielding one entry per CDR3 protein. This table has around 1,000,000 distinct CDR3 sequences, less than 45% appearing once. The clonotype was recovered from an adult man with Graves' hyperthyroidism. Sequenced input: peripheral blood or thyroid tissue (not recorded which). V gene TRBV25-1 combines with J gene TRBJ1-6; tentatively, D is TRBD1 (6 bases). CDR3: CASSQTGFNSPLHF. DNA of the CDR3: TGTGCCAGCAGCCAAACAGGGTTTAATTCACCCCTCCACTTT.